This entry lists 7 T cell receptor beta chains sequenced from one sample in a study of blood T cell repertoires in COVID-19 (dated by TCRdb to the early 2020s). Library method: the immunoSEQ multiplex PCR assay. Held by TCRdb, this immuneACCESS table contains in-frame sequences only and omits some clones. Under half of the omission traces to an unresolved V gene where checked; the cause of the rest is unknown. This sample gives fewer than 180,000 clones in total; approximately 80% of them show up just once. The leading ten clones occupy less than 2.5% of the sample. The sample was peripheral blood. The receptors were sampled from a man aged 65 to 79 with acute or convalescent COVID-19.

CDR3 bases: TGTGCCAGCAGTTACGCAAACAGGAATAATCAGCCCCAGCATTTT. It encodes CASSYANRNNQPQHF. The J gene is TRBJ1-5, the V gene TRBV6-6, with D possibly matching TRBD1 (5 bases). This CDR3 has 15 amino acids. The V gene's germline CDR1 is MNHNY and CDR2 SVGAGI (reference sequence). Trimming took off 2 bases at V and 4 bases at J, with 12 bases between the two ends.

The CDR3: CASSLNQGGQETQYF. The DNA for the CDR3 is TGTGCCAGCAGCTTAAATCAGGGAGGACAAGAGACCCAGTACTTC. The gene calls are TRBV7-3 and TRBJ2-5, with D maybe TRBD2 (6 bases). Trimming pared 1 base from V and 2 bases from J, leaving 11 bases between. The CDR3 totals 15 residues. Germline V CDR1 and CDR2: SGHTA, FQGTGA.

The chain links TRBV7-9 to TRBJ2-2, with 10 bases that match TRBD2. Trimming cost V 5 bases and J 0 bases; bases outside gene matches: 6. Germline loops: CDR1 SEHNR, CDR2 FQNEAQ (reference sequence). CDR3 size: 17 residues. CDR3 bases: TGTGCCAGCAGCCCCACGAGCGGGGGGGCGAACACCGGGGAGCTGTTTTTT. It specifies CASSPTSGGANTGELFF.

The chain employs TRBV19 and TRBJ1-2, with D unresolved. The CDR3 runs to 12 residues. CDR1 is LNHDA, CDR2 SQIVND, per germline (reference sequence). Between the trimmed V and J ends, which lost 6 bases and 8 bases, there was a span of 13 bases. CDR3 amino acids: CASRGEGFGYTF. In nucleotides, the CDR3 is TGTGCCAGTAGGGGAGAGGGATTCGGCTACACCTTC.

The rearrangement uses TRBV7-2 and TRBJ2-1; D ambiguous. This CDR3 spans 16 amino acids. V lost 5 bases and J 0 bases, leaving 14 bases between the germline ends. Germline CDR1 reads SGHTA; CDR2 reads FQGNSA. CDR3 DNA sequence: TGTGCCAGCAGCCCCGGGTTGCGCGTCTCCTACAATGAGCAGTTCTTC. Translated: CASSPGLRVSYNEQFF.

The chain employs TRBV19 and TRBJ2-3; D might be TRBD1 (6 bases). CDR3 length equals 14 residues. CDR1 and CDR2 (germline): LNHDA, SQIVND (reference sequence). Trimming removed 1 base from V and 1 base from J, with 6 bases in between. CDR3 sequence (DNA): TGTGCCAGTAGTATAGCAGGGGGCACAGATACGCAGTATTTT. This translates into CASSIAGGTDTQYF.

The rearrangement links TRBV7-9 to TRBJ2-7; 15 bases line up with TRBD2. The CDR3 is 13 residues long. Trimming took 11 bases from V and 3 from J; bases not matched to a gene: 2. Looked up from germline, CDR1 is SEHNR and CDR2 is FQNEAQ (reference sequence). As DNA, the CDR3 is TGTGCCGGGGGACTAGCGGGAGGCTACGAGCAGTACTTC. Protein sequence: CAGGLAGGYEQYF.